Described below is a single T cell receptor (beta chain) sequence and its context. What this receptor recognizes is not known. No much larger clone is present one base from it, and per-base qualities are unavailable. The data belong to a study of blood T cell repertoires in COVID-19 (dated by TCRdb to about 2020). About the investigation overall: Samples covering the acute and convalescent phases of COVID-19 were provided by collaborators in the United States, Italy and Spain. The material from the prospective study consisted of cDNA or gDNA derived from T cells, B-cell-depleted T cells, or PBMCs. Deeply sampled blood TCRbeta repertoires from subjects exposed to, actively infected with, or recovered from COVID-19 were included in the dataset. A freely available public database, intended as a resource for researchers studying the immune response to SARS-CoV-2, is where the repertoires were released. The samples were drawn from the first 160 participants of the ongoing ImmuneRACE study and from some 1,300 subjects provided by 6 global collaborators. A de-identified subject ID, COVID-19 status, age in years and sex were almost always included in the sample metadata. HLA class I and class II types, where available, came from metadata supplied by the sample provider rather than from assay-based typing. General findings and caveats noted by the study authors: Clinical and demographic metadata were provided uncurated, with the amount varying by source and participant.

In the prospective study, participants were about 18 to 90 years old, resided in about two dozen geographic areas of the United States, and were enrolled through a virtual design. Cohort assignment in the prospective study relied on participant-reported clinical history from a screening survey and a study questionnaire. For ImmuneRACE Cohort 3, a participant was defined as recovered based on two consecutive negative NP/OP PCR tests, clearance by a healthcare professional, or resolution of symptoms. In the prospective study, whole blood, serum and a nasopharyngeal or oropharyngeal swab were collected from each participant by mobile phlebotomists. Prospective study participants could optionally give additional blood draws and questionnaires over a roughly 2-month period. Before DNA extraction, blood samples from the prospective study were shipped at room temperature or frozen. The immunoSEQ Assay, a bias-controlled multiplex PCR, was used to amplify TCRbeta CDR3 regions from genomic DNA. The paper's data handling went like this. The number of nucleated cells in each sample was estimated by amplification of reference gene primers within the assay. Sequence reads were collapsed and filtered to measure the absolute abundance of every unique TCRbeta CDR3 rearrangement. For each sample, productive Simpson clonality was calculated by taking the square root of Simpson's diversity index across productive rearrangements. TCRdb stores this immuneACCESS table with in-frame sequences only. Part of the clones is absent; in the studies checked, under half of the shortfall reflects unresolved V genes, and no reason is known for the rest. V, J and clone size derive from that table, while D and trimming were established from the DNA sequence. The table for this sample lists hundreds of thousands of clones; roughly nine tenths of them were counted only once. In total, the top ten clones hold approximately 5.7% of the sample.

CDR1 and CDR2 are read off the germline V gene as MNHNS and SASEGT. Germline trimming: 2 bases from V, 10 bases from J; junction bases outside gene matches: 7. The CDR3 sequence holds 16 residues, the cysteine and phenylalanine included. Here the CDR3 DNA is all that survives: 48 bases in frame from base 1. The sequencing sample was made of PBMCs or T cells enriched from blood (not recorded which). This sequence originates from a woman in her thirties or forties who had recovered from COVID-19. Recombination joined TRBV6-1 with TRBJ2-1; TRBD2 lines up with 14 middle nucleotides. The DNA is TGTGCCAGCAGTGAAACCGGGACTAGCGGGAGACGGGAGCAGTTCTTC. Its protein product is CASSETGTSGRREQFF.